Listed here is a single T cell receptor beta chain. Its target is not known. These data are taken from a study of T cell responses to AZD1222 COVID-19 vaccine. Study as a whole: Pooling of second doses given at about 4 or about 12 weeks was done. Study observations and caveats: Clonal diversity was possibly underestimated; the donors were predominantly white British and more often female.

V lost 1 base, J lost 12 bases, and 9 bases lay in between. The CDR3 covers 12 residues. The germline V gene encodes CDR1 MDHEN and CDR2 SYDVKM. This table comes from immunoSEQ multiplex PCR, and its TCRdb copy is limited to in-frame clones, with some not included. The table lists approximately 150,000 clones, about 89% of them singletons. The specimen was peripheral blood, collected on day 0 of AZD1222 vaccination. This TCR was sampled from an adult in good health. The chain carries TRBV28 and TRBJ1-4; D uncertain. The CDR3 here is CASSLFKGELFF. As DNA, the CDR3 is TGTGCCAGCAGTTTATTCAAGGGAGAACTGTTTTTT.